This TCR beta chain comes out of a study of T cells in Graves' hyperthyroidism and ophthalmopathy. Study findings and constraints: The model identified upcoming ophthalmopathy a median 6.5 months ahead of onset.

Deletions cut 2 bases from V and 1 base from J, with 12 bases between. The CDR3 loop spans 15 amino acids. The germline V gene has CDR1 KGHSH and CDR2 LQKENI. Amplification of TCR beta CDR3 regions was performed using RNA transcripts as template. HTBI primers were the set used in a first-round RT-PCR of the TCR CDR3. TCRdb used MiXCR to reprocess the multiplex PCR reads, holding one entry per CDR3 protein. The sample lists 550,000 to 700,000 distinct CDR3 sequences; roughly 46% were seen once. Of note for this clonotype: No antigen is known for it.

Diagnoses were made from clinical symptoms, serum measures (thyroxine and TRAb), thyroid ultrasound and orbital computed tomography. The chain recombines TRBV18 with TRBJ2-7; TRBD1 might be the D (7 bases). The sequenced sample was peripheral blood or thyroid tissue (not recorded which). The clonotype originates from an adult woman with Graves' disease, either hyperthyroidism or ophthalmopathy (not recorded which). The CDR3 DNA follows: TGTGCCAGCTCACCATGGCAGGGGGGATCCTACGAGCAGTACTTC. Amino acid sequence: CASSPWQGGSYEQYF.